This T cell receptor (beta chain) came from a study of blood T cells in healthy people across ages. General study results and limits: Estimated diversity that came from one million T cells was considered an underestimate.

The use of a sample-barcoded 5' primer and a J-beta primer mix characterized a second PCR of roughly 7 to 11 cycles. Each CDR3 protein gets one entry after TCRdb re-called the 5' RACE reads with MiXCR. The repertoire holds about 930,000 distinct CDR3 sequences, with about 28% as singletons. About this clonotype: Antigen specificity is unknown.

Trimming removed 4 bases from V and 0 bases from J; junction bases left unmatched: 11. Germline lookup yields CDR1 GTSNPN and CDR2 SVGIG (reference sequence). The CDR3 runs 17 residues. These same data were also listed under a study on T cells of mothers and their children. That paper adds: Biologically related mothers and children overlapped slightly more than unrelated pairs, a non-significant difference.

The source material was blood. The chain couples TRBV30 to TRBJ2-1; 8 positions match TRBD2. The source is a woman in her forties in good health. In nucleotides, the CDR3 is TGTGCCTGGACGACGGGAGGGACATCGTTCTCCTACAATGAGCAGTTCTTC. Encoded protein: CAWTTGGTSFSYNEQFF.